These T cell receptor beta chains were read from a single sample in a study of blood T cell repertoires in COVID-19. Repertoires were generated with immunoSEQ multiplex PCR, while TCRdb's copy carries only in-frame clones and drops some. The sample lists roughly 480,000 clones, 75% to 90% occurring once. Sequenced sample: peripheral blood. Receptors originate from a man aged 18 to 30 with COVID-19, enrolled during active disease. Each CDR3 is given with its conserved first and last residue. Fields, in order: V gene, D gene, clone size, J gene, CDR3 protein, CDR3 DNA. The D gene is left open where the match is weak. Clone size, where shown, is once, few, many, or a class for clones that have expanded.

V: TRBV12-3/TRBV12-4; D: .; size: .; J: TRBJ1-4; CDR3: CASSFGRDQKLFF; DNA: TGTGCCAGCAGTTTTGGCAGGGATCAAAAACTGTTTTTT
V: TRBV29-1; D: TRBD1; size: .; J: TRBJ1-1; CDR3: CSVVSGTGIAFF; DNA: TGCAGCGTTGTCTCCGGGACAGGGATCGCTTTCTTT
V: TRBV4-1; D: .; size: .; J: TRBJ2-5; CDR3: CASSQARTEETQYF; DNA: TGCGCCAGCAGCCAAGCCCGGACAGAAGAGACCCAGTACTTC
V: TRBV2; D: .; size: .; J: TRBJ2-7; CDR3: CASRPWGHEQYF; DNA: TGTGCCAGCCGTCCCTGGGGCCACGAGCAGTACTTC
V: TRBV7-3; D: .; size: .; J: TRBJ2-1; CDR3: CASSLLRYNEQFF; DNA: TGTGCCAGCAGCTTGTTGCGGTACAATGAGCAGTTCTTC
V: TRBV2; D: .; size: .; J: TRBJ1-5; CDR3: CASSVTTAGNQPQHF; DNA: TGTGCCAGCAGTGTAACAACAGCGGGCAATCAGCCCCAGCATTTT
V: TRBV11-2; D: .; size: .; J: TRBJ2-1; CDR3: CASSSDSLYNEQFF; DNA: TGTGCCAGCAGCTCGGACAGCCTCTACAATGAGCAGTTCTTC
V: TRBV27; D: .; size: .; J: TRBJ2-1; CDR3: CASSLQADLYNEQFF; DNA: TGTGCCAGCAGTTTACAGGCAGATTTGTACAATGAGCAGTTCTTC
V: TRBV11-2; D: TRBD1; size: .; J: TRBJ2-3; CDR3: CASSQGDMDRDTQYF; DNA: TGTGCCAGCAGCCAGGGGGACATGGACCGGGATACGCAGTATTTT
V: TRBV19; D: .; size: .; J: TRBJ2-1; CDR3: CASKEASGYNEQFF; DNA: TGTGCCAGTAAAGAAGCCAGCGGATACAATGAGCAGTTCTTC
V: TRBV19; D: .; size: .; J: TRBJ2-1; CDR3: CASSIPSHWATYNEQFF; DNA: TGTGCCAGTAGTATCCCCTCCCACTGGGCTACTTACAATGAGCAGTTCTTC
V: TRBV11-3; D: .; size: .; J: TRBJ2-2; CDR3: CASSVTITGELFF; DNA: TGTGCCAGCAGCGTTACTATAACCGGGGAGCTGTTTTTT
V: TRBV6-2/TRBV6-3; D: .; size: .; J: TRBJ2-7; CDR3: CASSYILGGTYEQYF; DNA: TGTGCCAGCAGTTACATCCTTGGGGGGACCTACGAGCAGTACTTC
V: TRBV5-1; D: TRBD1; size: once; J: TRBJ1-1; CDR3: CASSPAWDSYQNTEAFF; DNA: TGCGCCAGCAGTCCAGCCTGGGACAGCTATCAGAACACTGAAGCTTTCTTT
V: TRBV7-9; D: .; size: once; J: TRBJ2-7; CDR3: CASSFRVAEHYEQYF; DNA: TGTGCCAGCAGCTTCCGGGTAGCGGAACATTACGAGCAGTACTTC
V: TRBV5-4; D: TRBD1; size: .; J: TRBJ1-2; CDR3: CASSLQVSVRGDYGYTF; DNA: TGTGCCAGCAGCTTGCAAGTGTCGGTCAGGGGGGACTATGGCTACACCTTC
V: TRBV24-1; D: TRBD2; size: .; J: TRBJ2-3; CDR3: CATSGSTDTQYF; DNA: TGTGCCACTAGCGGGAGCACAGATACGCAGTATTTT
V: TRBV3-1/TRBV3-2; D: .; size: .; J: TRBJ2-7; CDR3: CASSQGTPGNYEQYF; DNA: TGTGCCAGCAGCCAAGGGACCCCCGGGAACTACGAGCAGTACTTC
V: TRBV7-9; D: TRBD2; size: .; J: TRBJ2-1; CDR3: CASSSGRNNEQFF; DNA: TGTGCCAGCAGTAGCGGGAGAAACAATGAGCAGTTCTTC
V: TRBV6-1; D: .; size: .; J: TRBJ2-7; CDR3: CASSEEQGPYEQYF; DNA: TGTGCCAGCAGTGAAGAACAGGGCCCCTACGAGCAGTACTTC
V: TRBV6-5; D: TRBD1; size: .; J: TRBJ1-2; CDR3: CASSYSLQGASYGYTF; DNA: TGTGCCAGCAGTTATTCTTTGCAGGGGGCATCCTATGGCTACACCTTC
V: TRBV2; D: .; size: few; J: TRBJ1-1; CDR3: CASSASYRVTEAFF; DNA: TGTGCCAGCAGTGCCAGTTACAGGGTCACTGAAGCTTTCTTT
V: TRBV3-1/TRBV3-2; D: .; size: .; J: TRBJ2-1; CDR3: CASQQRWRNEQFF; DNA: TGTGCCAGCCAACAGCGGTGGCGGAATGAGCAGTTCTTC
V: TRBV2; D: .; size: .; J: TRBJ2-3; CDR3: CARGAESTDTQYF; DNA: TGTGCCAGGGGGGCAGAGAGCACAGATACGCAGTATTTT